The clone carrying this TCR beta chain was observed a few times. This CDR3 comprises 12 residues. The V gene's germline CDR1 is SGHTA and CDR2 FQGNSA. The V gene lost 8 bases and the J gene lost 3 bases, with 9 bases spanning the gap. This record belongs to a study of T-cell reconstitution after alpha-beta-depleted transplantation in children. A library of TCRbeta sequences, prepared with unique molecular identifiers, was generated. MiXCR, run by TCRdb on the PCR reads, gives a single entry per CDR3 protein. The data show some 220,000 distinct CDR3 sequences, with about a tenth seen just once and 6.2% held by the top ten.

Here the sequenced sample was PBMCs from the stem cell graft donor, taken from the stem cell graft. This clonotype originated in a human donor who donated a stem cell graft to a child with acute lymphoblastic leukemia. This chain uses TRBV7-2 with TRBJ2-3; D unresolved. The DNA of the CDR3 is TGTGCCAGCCAGGAGTCAACAGATACGCAGTATTTT. Its protein is CASQESTDTQYF. Drawing the rest from reference TRBV7-2 and TRBJ2-3, the complete variable domain is GAGVSQSPSNKVTEKGKDVELRCDPISGHTALYWYRQSLGQGLEFLIYFQGNSAPDKSGLPSDRFSAERTGGSVSTLTIQRTQQEDSAVYLCASQESTDTQYFGPGTRLTVL.